Listed here are 26 T cell receptor beta chains from one sample, sequenced in a study of blood T cell repertoires in COVID-19. Profiling relied on immunoSEQ multiplex PCR, and the TCRdb table lists in-frame clones only, not all of them. The table records about 69,000 clones, approximately 75% of them present only once. Input material: peripheral blood. Every receptor here comes from a human donor in a cohort sampled during active COVID-19.

This chain links TRBV5-1 with TRBJ2-2, with a tentative D call TRBD1 (6 bases). The CDR3 runs 18 residues. In germline, CDR1 is SGHRS, CDR2 YFSETQ. The V end was cut by 3 bases, the J end by 4 bases, with 22 bases between. This CDR3 reads CASSWIGGRGSVTGELFF. The DNA for the CDR3 is TGCGCCAGCAGCTGGATCGGAGGTAGGGGGAGTGTCACCGGGGAGCTGTTTTTT.

In this sample, this clone turned up once. One end of the junction varies from germline; a read error may be responsible. The chain combines TRBV25-1 with TRBJ1-6; D unclear. CDR1 and CDR2 from the germline V gene are MGHDK and SYGVNS. The CDR3 is made up of 12 amino acids. The CDR3 here is CATTRDNPPLHF. The CDR3 nucleotides read TGTGCCACCACGAGGGATAATCCACCCCTCCACTTT.

The rearrangement uses TRBV29-1 and TRBJ2-7; no reliable D call. The CDR3 sequence is 16 residues long. V lost 4 bases, J lost 3 bases, and 22 bases lay in between. Per the germline V gene, CDR1 is SQVTM and CDR2 is ANQGSEA. CDR3 amino acids: CSVGGSISSSLYEQYF. The DNA for the CDR3 is TGCAGCGTTGGCGGAAGTATATCGTCTTCCCTCTACGAGCAGTACTTC.

The V and J genes are TRBV5-1 and TRBJ2-5; D remains ambiguous. Looked up from germline, CDR1 is SGHRS and CDR2 is YFSETQ. This CDR3 contains 14 residues. V lost 0 bases, J lost 5 bases, and 11 bases lay in between. Here the CDR3 DNA reads TGCGCCAGCAGCTTGGTGGGCACAGACGAGACCCAGTACTTC. This encodes CASSLVGTDETQYF.

This chain links TRBV5-1 with TRBJ2-7; 11 bases match TRBD2. The ends lost 4 bases at V and 4 bases at J; junction bases unmatched: 10. The CDR3 is 16 amino acids. The germline gives CDR1 SGHRS, CDR2 YFSETQ. CDR3 DNA sequence: TGCGCCAGCAGCGCGGAAATAGCGGGAGGGCTGTACGAGCAGTACTTC. This encodes CASSAEIAGGLYEQYF.

The chain is built from TRBV27 and TRBJ1-5; 9 nucleotides line up with TRBD1. The V gene's germline CDR1 is MNHEY and CDR2 SMNVEV (reference sequence). The CDR3 extends over 17 amino acids. V shed 3 bases, J shed 7 bases, and the junction held 13 bases outside the gene matches. CDR3 bases: TGTGCCAGCAGTTTTCTGGCCGGGACAGGGTTGGTCCAGCCCCAGCATTTT. It is translated as CASSFLAGTGLVQPQHF.

The genes are TRBV5-4 and TRBJ2-7, with 13 positions matching TRBD2. The CDR3 has 15 residues. Looked up from germline, CDR1 is SGHNT and CDR2 is YYREEE (reference sequence). V shed 3 bases and J 6 bases; nucleotides not matched to a gene: 6. This CDR3 reads CASSSLTSGRGEQYF. As DNA, the CDR3 is TGTGCCAGCAGCTCCCTAACTAGCGGGAGGGGCGAGCAGTACTTC.

The chain carries TRBV18 and TRBJ2-5, with 10 bases identical to TRBD2. The length of the CDR3 is 15 residues. J gave up 2 bases and V 4 bases, and 4 bases lay outside the gene matches. From germline, CDR1 is KGHSH and CDR2 LQKENI. In DNA form, the CDR3 reads TGTGCCAGCTCACGGCCGGGACTAGCGCAAGAGACCCAGTACTTC. Amino acid sequence: CASSRPGLAQETQYF.

V gene TRBV6-1 combines with J gene TRBJ1-2; the D gene is possibly TRBD1 (5 bases). V lost 0 bases and J 5 bases, leaving 7 bases between the germline ends. Per germline, CDR1 MNHNS and CDR2 SASEGT. The CDR3 consists of 13 residues. CDR3 loop: CASSEAGGYGYTF. The DNA of the CDR3 is TGTGCCAGCAGTGAAGCGGGGGGATATGGCTACACCTTC.

The rearrangement links TRBV5-4 to TRBJ1-2, with D possibly matching TRBD1 (6 bases). The CDR3 is made up of 15 amino acids. Looked up from germline, CDR1 is SGHNT and CDR2 is YYREEE (reference sequence). Trimming removed 0 bases from V and 5 bases from J, with 14 bases in between. This CDR3 is CASSLATGTFYGYTF. The CDR3 DNA reads TGTGCCAGCAGCTTGGCAACAGGGACCTTTTATGGCTACACCTTC.

V is TRBV27 and J is TRBJ1-2; maybe TRBD1 (5 bases). The CDR3 runs to 17 residues. Trimming took off 1 base at V and 8 bases at J, with 23 bases between the two ends. Germline V gene sequence: CDR1 MNHEY, CDR2 SMNVEV (reference sequence). This CDR3 is CASSLFAWGDEREGYTF. The CDR3 bases are TGTGCCAGCAGTTTATTTGCATGGGGGGATGAGAGAGAGGGCTACACCTTC.

The chain recombines TRBV7-8 with TRBJ2-7, with 9 bases aligning to TRBD1. V shed 4 bases, J shed 4 bases, and the junction held 8 bases outside the gene matches. There are 15 residues in the CDR3. Germline loops: CDR1 SGHVS, CDR2 FQNEAQ. The CDR3 nucleotides read TGTGCCAGCAGCTCGGGACAGGGAATCGGGTACGAGCAGTACTTC. It encodes CASSSGQGIGYEQYF.

The genes are TRBV9 and TRBJ1-6; D remains unclear. Trimming pared 0 bases from V and 9 bases from J, leaving 4 bases between. In germline, CDR1 is SGDLS, CDR2 YYNGEE. The CDR3 contains 12 residues. The CDR3 is CASSVGSSPLHF. The CDR3, as DNA: TGTGCCAGCAGCGTAGGGAGTTCACCCCTCCACTTT.

This clone was seen only a few times. The chain couples TRBV28 to TRBJ1-2, with D unresolved. The CDR3 length is 12 residues. Trimming took 4 bases from V and 7 from J, leaving 10 bases between them. The V gene's germline CDR1 is MDHEN and CDR2 SYDVKM. The CDR3 nucleotides are TGTGCCAGCAGTTCCGGGTCCCTTGGCTACACCTTC. Translation gives CASSSGSLGYTF.

The V and J genes are TRBV9 and TRBJ2-3, with a tentative D call TRBD2 (6 bases). Trimming removed 3 bases at V and 11 bases at J, with 13 bases between. CDR1 is SGDLS, CDR2 YYNGEE, per germline. The length of the CDR3 is 12 residues. The CDR3 sequence: CASSALGSWQYF. The CDR3, as DNA: TGTGCCAGCAGCGCCCTCGGGAGTTGGCAGTATTTT.

The J gene is TRBJ2-1, the V gene TRBV24-1; D gene unclear. V shed 3 bases and J shed 6 bases, with 5 bases lying between them. This CDR3 has 12 amino acids. In germline, CDR1 is KGHDR, CDR2 SFDVKD. The CDR3 is CATSDPGNEQFF. CDR3 nucleotides: TGTGCCACCAGTGATCCGGGCAATGAGCAGTTCTTC.

The V gene is TRBV21-1, the J gene TRBJ2-5; the table calls TRBD1, which could not be checked here. TRBV21-1 is flagged as a pseudogene. The CDR3 has 13 residues. CDR3 region: CASSTTGRETQYF. In nucleotides, the CDR3 is TGTGCCAGCAGCACCACAGGGAGAGAGACCCAGTACTTC.

By proportion, this clone is medium-sized. The chain joins TRBV5-1 to TRBJ2-3, with TRBD2 identical over 8 bases. The CDR3 runs to 16 residues. In germline, CDR1 is SGHRS, CDR2 YFSETQ. Trimming cost V 0 bases and J 5 bases; bases outside gene matches: 8. The CDR3 loop is CASSLGLGGEEDTQYF. For the CDR3, the DNA is TGCGCCAGCAGCTTGGGGCTCGGGGGGGAGGAAGATACGCAGTATTTT. Full variable domain (rest looked up from reference TRBV5-1 and TRBJ2-3): KAGVTQTPRYLIKTRGQQVTLSCSPISGHRSVSWYQQTPGQGLQFLFEYFSETQRNKGNFPGRFSGRQFSNSRSEMNVSTLELGDSALYLCASSLGLGGEEDTQYFGPGTRLTVL.

The gene calls are TRBV18 and TRBJ1-4, with TRBD1 as a possible D gene (5 bases). CDR1 is KGHSH and CDR2 is LQKENI in the germline V gene. Trimming took off 0 bases at V and 7 bases at J, with 12 bases between the two ends. There are 15 residues in the CDR3. The CDR3 sequence is CASSPPAGQGEKLFF. In DNA form, the CDR3 reads TGTGCCAGCTCACCACCGGCAGGGCAGGGTGAAAAACTGTTTTTT. Together with reference TRBV18 and TRBJ1-4, the CDR3 gives the full variable domain: NAGVMQNPRHLVRRRGQEARLRCSPMKGHSHVYWYRQLPEEGLKFMVYLQKENIIDESGMPKERFSAEFPKEGPSILRIQQVVRGDSAAYFCASSPPAGQGEKLFFGSGTQLSVL.

The sample holds many counts of this clone. The J gene is TRBJ1-4, the V gene TRBV23-1; D is undetermined. TRBV23-1 is flagged as an ORF with uncertain function. The V and J ends lost 1 base and 0 bases respectively, with 24 bases between them. This CDR3 spans 21 amino acids. Here the CDR3 DNA reads TGCGCCAGCAGTCAATTGGCTGGGAGCAGGTTGCGGTTCACAACTAATGAAAAACTGTTTTTT. Translation gives CASSQLAGSRLRFTTNEKLFF.

This chain links TRBV5-8 with TRBJ2-3, with TRBD1 identical over 9 bases. V shed 0 bases, J shed 4 bases, and the junction held 9 bases outside the gene matches. Germline-derived CDR1 and CDR2 are SGHTS and YDEGEE. This CDR3 contains 17 residues. This chain's CDR3 is CASSLGGETGGSDTQYF. Written as DNA, the CDR3 is TGTGCCAGCAGCTTGGGTGGTGAGACAGGGGGATCAGATACGCAGTATTTT.

CDR3 residues: CATAFWGGSNREQFF. For the CDR3, the DNA is TGTGCCACCGCTTTCTGGGGCGGGAGTAATCGGGAGCAGTTCTTC. The V and J genes are TRBV27 and TRBJ2-1; 7 bases map to TRBD2. The trim removed 10 bases at V and 10 bases at J, leaving 19 bases unmatched. The CDR3 loop spans 15 amino acids. Per the germline V gene, CDR1 is MNHEY and CDR2 is SMNVEV (reference sequence).

The rearrangement uses TRBV15 and TRBJ1-3; the D is unclear. There are 14 residues in the CDR3. CDR1 LNHNV and CDR2 YYDKDF come from the germline V gene (reference sequence). Deletions cut 8 bases from V and 0 bases from J, with 11 bases between. This CDR3 is CATSQRVSGNTIYF. Here the CDR3 DNA reads TGTGCCACCTCTCAGAGGGTCTCTGGAAACACCATATATTTT.

The chain links TRBV11-2 to TRBJ2-1; TRBD2 agrees at 9 bases. This CDR3 region has 16 residues. Germline V gene data show CDR1 as SGHAT and CDR2 as FQNNGV. After removal of 5 bases from V and 8 bases from J, the junction contained 13 bases not matched to a gene. Here the CDR3 reads CASSPRGSGSWYEQFF. The DNA for the CDR3 is TGTGCCAGCAGCCCCCGGGGTAGCGGGAGTTGGTATGAGCAGTTCTTC.

The V and J genes are TRBV18 and TRBJ2-6; 9 nucleotides match TRBD1. Germline V lookup: CDR1 KGHSH, CDR2 LQKENI. V was clipped by 3 bases and J by 0 bases; unmatched bases: 3. This CDR3 is built from 17 residues. The CDR3 spells CASSPGQGFSGANVLTF. The CDR3 nucleotides are TGTGCCAGCTCACCTGGACAGGGGTTCTCTGGGGCCAACGTCCTGACTTTC.

This chain links TRBV7-8 with TRBJ2-1, with TRBD2 matching 9 bases. Germline V gives CDR1 SGHVS, CDR2 FQNEAQ. The CDR3 loop spans 15 amino acids. J gave up 9 bases and V 1 base, and 7 bases lay outside the gene matches. CDR3 nucleotides: TGTGCCAGCAGCTTAGTAGGCGGGAGGGCCACTGAGCAGTTCTTC. The encoded protein is CASSLVGGRATEQFF. Together with reference TRBV7-8 and TRBJ2-1, the CDR3 gives the full variable domain: GAGVSQSPRYKVAKRGQDVALRCDPISGHVSLFWYQQALGQGPEFLTYFQNEAQLDKSGLPSDRFFAERPEGSVSTLKIQRTQQEDSAVYLCASSLVGGRATEQFFGPGTRLTVL.